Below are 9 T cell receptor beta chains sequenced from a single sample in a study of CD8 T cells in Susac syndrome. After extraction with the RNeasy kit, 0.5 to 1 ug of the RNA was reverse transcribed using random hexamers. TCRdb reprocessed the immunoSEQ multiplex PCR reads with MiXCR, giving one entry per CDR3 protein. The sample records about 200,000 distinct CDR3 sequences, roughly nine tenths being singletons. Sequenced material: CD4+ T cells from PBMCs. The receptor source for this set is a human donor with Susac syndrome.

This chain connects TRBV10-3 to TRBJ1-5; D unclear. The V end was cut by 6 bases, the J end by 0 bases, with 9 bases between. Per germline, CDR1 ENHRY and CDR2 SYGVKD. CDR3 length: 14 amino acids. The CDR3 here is CAISPGLSNQPQHF. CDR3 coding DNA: TGTGCCATCAGCCCAGGACTTAGCAATCAGCCCCAGCATTTT.

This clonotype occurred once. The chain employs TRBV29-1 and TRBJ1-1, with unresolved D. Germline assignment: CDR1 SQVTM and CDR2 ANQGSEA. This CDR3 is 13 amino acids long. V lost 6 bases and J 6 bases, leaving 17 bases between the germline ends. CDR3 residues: CSVANVIRAEAFF. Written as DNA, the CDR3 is TGCAGCGTCGCCAACGTAATACGAGCTGAAGCTTTCTTT.

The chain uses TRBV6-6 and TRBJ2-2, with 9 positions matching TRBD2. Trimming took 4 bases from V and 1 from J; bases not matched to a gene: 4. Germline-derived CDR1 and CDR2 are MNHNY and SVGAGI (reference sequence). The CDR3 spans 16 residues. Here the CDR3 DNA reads TGTGCCAGCAGTTTTAGCGGGGGCCTGAACACCGGGGAGCTGTTTTTT. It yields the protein CASSFSGGLNTGELFF.

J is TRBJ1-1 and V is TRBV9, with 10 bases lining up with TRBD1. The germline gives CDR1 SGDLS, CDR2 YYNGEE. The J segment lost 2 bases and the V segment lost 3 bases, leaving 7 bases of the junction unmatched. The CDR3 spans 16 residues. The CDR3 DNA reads TGTGCCAGCAGCGCCGGGACAGGGGTATTTAACACTGAAGCTTTCTTT. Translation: CASSAGTGVFNTEAFF.

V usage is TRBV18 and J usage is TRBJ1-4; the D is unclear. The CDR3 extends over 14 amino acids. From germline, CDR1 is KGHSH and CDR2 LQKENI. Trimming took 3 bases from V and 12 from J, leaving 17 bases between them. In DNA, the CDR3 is TGTGCCAGCTCACCTTCTGTTGTAGATGAGGAACTGTTTTTT. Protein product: CASSPSVVDEELFF.

CDR3 protein: CASSSPTSGRATNIQYF. The CDR3, as DNA: TGTGCCAGCAGCTCCCCAACTAGCGGGAGGGCGACAAACATTCAGTACTTC. The J gene is TRBJ2-4, the V gene TRBV5-4, with 13 bases matching TRBD2. Per the germline V gene, CDR1 is SGHNT and CDR2 is YYREEE (reference sequence). With V trimmed by 3 bases and J by 6 bases, 9 bases remained unmatched. CDR3 length equals 17 residues.

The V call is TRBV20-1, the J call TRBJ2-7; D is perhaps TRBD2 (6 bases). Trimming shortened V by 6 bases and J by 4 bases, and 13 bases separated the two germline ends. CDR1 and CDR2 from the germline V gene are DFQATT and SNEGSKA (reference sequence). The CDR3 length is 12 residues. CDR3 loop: CSAAGLHYEQYF. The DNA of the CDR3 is TGCAGTGCGGCGGGACTCCATTACGAGCAGTACTTC.

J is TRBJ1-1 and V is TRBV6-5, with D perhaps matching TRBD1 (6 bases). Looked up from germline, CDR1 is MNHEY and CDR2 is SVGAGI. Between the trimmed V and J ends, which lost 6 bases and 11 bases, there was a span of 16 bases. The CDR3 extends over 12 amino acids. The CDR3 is CASSQVGGEAFF. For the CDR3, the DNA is TGTGCCAGCAGCCAAGTAGGGGGAGAGGCTTTCTTT.

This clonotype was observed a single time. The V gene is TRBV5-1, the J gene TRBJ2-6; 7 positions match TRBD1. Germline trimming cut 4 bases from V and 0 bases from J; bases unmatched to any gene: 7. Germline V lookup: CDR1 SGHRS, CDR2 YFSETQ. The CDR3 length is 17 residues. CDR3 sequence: CASSIQGLSSGANVLTF. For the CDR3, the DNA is TGCGCCAGCAGCATACAGGGGTTAAGCTCTGGGGCCAACGTCCTGACTTTC. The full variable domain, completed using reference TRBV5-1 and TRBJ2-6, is KAGVTQTPRYLIKTRGQQVTLSCSPISGHRSVSWYQQTPGQGLQFLFEYFSETQRNKGNFPGRFSGRQFSNSRSEMNVSTLELGDSALYLCASSIQGLSSGANVLTFGAGSRLTVL.